This T cell receptor beta chain stems from a study of response to subunit inactivated influenza vaccine. Study observations and caveats: Few additional T cells are recruited per seasonal influenza vaccination, authors suggested.

Using its own MiXCR run on the RT-PCR reads, TCRdb lists one record per CDR3 protein. The sample records fewer than 600,000 distinct CDR3 sequences, approximately 7.8% being singletons. This CDR3 comprises 15 residues. V was cut by 5 bases and J by 0 bases, with 11 bases left in between. Regarding this clonotype: The target antigen is unknown.

This receptor was taken from a man between 50 and 69 years old who received an inactivated influenza vaccine. This sequence joins TRBV12-3 or TRBV12-4 and TRBJ2-1; D unclear. Sequencing used PBMCs from blood, obtained less than 30 months after vaccination. Here the CDR3 reads CASSPTYSSYNEQFF. CDR3 coding DNA: TGTGCCAGCAGTCCAACTTACAGCTCCTACAATGAGCAGTTCTTC.